These 14 T cell receptor beta chains came from one sample sequenced in a study of cytomegalovirus exposure and HLA in healthy donors. PCR involved 60 Vbeta and 13 Jbeta primers. Produced via immunoSEQ multiplex PCR; TCRdb's table is partial and in-frame only. This table holds more than 150,000 clones, 65% to 85% found once. Input material: PBMCs. These receptors all come from a woman between 50 and 59 years old in good health and CMV-seropositive.

The chain combines TRBV28 with TRBJ2-5, with a possible D match to TRBD1 (5 bases). Trimming shortened V by 6 bases and J by 4 bases, and 15 bases separated the two germline ends. The germline CDR1 and CDR2 sequences are MDHEN and SYDVKM. The CDR3 has 14 residues. The CDR3 region has the DNA TGTGCCAGCAGCTCTTCAGGGTGGAGAGAGACCCAGTACTTC. It specifies CASSSSGWRETQYF.

V is TRBV6-6 and J is TRBJ2-2, with TRBD2 identical over 11 bases. After removal of 6 bases from V and 5 bases from J, the junction contained 5 bases not matched to a gene. Germline V lookup: CDR1 MNHNY, CDR2 SVGAGI (reference sequence). The CDR3 has 15 residues. The DNA of the CDR3 is TGTGCCAGCAGGGCTAGCGGGGGGATGACCGGGGAGCTGTTTTTT. As protein: CASRASGGMTGELFF.

V is TRBV19 and J is TRBJ1-1; no definite D call. From germline, CDR1 is LNHDA and CDR2 SQIVND (reference sequence). V lost 5 bases and J 1 base, leaving 17 bases between the germline ends. This CDR3 region has 16 residues. The CDR3 DNA reads as TGTGCCAGTAGTCCCCAACCTGGTTCGGGGAACACTGAAGCTTTCTTT. This codes for CASSPQPGSGNTEAFF.

This clone appeared a few times. This chain uses TRBV7-9 with TRBJ2-7; D unresolved. Trimming shortened V by 3 bases and J by 3 bases, and 6 bases separated the two germline ends. Germline V CDR1 and CDR2: SEHNR, FQNEAQ (reference sequence). The CDR3 is 12 residues long. CDR3 protein: CASSFQNYEQYF. The CDR3 region has the DNA TGTGCCAGCAGCTTTCAAAACTACGAGCAGTACTTC. Drawing the rest from reference TRBV7-9 and TRBJ2-7, the complete variable domain is DTGVSQNPRHKITKRGQNVTFRCDPISEHNRLYWYRQTLGQGPEFLTYFQNEAQLEKSRLLSDRFSAERPKGSFSTLEIQRTEQGDSAMYLCASSFQNYEQYFGPGTRLTVT.

V is TRBV5-1 and J is TRBJ2-7; TRBD1 might be the D (8 bases). The V and J ends lost 0 bases and 6 bases respectively, with 16 bases between them. The CDR3 is 15 residues long. Germline loops: CDR1 SGHRS, CDR2 YFSETQ. CDR3 sequence reads: CASSLGVQGGSEQYF. In DNA, the CDR3 is TGCGCCAGCAGCTTGGGTGTACAGGGGGGGTCCGAGCAGTACTTC.

The genes are TRBV30 and TRBJ2-7, with D hard to call. The length of the CDR3 is 14 residues. The germline V gene encodes CDR1 GTSNPN and CDR2 SVGIG (reference sequence). V lost 0 bases, J lost 1 base, and 10 bases lay in between. The CDR3 region has the DNA TGTGCCTGGAGTGTCCCTCGCGAATCCTACGAGCAGTACTTC. It encodes CAWSVPRESYEQYF.

The V and J genes are TRBV2 and TRBJ2-7; 8 nucleotides align to TRBD1. Germline lookup yields CDR1 SNHLY and CDR2 FYNNEI. V was clipped by 6 bases and J by 5 bases; unmatched bases: 3. The CDR3 length is 12 residues. CDR3 sequence reads: CASRPDRDEQYF. CDR3 bases: TGTGCCAGCAGACCGGACAGGGACGAGCAGTACTTC.

This clone was observed a few times. One end of the junction varies from germline; a read error may be responsible. The rearrangement joins TRBV7-7 to TRBJ2-7; 7 bases fit TRBD2. This CDR3 region has 13 residues. Looked up from germline, CDR1 is SSHAT and CDR2 is FNYEAQ (reference sequence). CDR3 sequence reads: CASSSDPGGEQYF. The CDR3, as DNA: TGTGCTAGCAGCTCCGACCCGGGGGGTGAGCAGTACTTC. Full variable domain (missing parts from reference TRBV7-7 and TRBJ2-7): GAGVSQSPRYKVTKRGQDVTLRCDPISSHATLYWYQQALGQGPEFLTYFNYEAQPDKSGLPSDRFSAERPEGSISTLTIQRTEQRDSAMYRCASSSDPGGEQYFGPGTRLTVT.

This chain joins TRBV5-1 and TRBJ2-1, with 10 bases aligning to TRBD2. The junction had 4 bases not matched to a gene; V was cut back by 5 bases and J by 5 bases. Germline values: CDR1 SGHRS, CDR2 YFSETQ. CDR3 size: 14 residues. The CDR3 DNA sequence: TGCGCCAGCAGTCCCGGACTAGCGGACAATGAGCAGTTCTTC. Residues: CASSPGLADNEQFF. The full variable domain, completed using reference TRBV5-1 and TRBJ2-1, is KAGVTQTPRYLIKTRGQQVTLSCSPISGHRSVSWYQQTPGQGLQFLFEYFSETQRNKGNFPGRFSGRQFSNSRSEMNVSTLELGDSALYLCASSPGLADNEQFFGPGTRLTVL.

A single count supports this clone. The chain joins TRBV6-1 to TRBJ1-2; 9 positions match TRBD1. The germline gives CDR1 MNHNS, CDR2 SASEGT. The CDR3 contains 17 residues. The trim removed 4 bases at V and 2 bases at J, leaving 11 bases unmatched. CDR3 residues: CASSARDRVKLNYGYTF. The CDR3 DNA reads as TGTGCCAGCAGTGCCCGGGACAGGGTCAAACTAAACTATGGCTACACCTTC.

This chain joins TRBV6-1 and TRBJ2-4; 11 nucleotides agree with TRBD1. Germline V gives CDR1 MNHNS, CDR2 SASEGT. The CDR3 runs to 15 residues. V shed 7 bases, J shed 5 bases, and the junction held 7 bases outside the gene matches. CDR3 sequence reads: CASKDRGLGENIQYF. The CDR3 nucleotides read TGTGCCAGCAAGGACAGGGGGCTCGGCGAAAACATTCAGTACTTC.

The rearrangement links TRBV2 to TRBJ1-4; D not resolved. The CDR3 spans 15 residues. Germline lookup yields CDR1 SNHLY and CDR2 FYNNEI. Deletions cut 4 bases from V and 5 bases from J, with 14 bases between. CDR3 bases: TGTGCCAGCAGTGGGTCCGGGGTCTCGAATGAAAAACTGTTTTTT. Protein product: CASSGSGVSNEKLFF. The complete variable domain, with remaining parts taken from reference TRBV2 and TRBJ1-4, reads EPEVTQTPSHQVTQMGQEVILRCVPISNHLYFYWYRQILGQKVEFLVSFYNNEISEKSEIFDDQFSVERPDGSNFTLKIRSTKLEDSAMYFCASSGSGVSNEKLFFGSGTQLSVL.

The chain employs TRBV19 and TRBJ2-7; 13 nucleotides align to TRBD2. Germline assignment: CDR1 LNHDA and CDR2 SQIVND (reference sequence). The CDR3 has 14 amino acids. V was clipped by 10 bases and J by 6 bases; unmatched bases: 9. The DNA for the CDR3 is TGTGCCACCCGGACTAGCGGGAGATCCGGCGAGCAGTACTTC. Translating it yields CATRTSGRSGEQYF.

The chain couples TRBV5-1 to TRBJ2-7; maybe TRBD1 (6 bases). Germline values: CDR1 SGHRS, CDR2 YFSETQ. This CDR3 spans 14 amino acids. Trimming left V 4 bases short and J 4 bases short, with 15 bases between. This chain's CDR3 is CASSPDWTVYEQYF. CDR3 nucleotides: TGCGCCAGCAGCCCGGACTGGACAGTGTACGAGCAGTACTTC.